This T cell receptor (beta chain) came from a study of beta chain features in type 1 diabetes. Expressed TCRB transcripts were sequenced because the isolated RNA had all been reverse transcribed beforehand. Some clones are missing from TCRdb's copy, which holds only in-frame ones; the method was immunoSEQ multiplex PCR. There are about 350,000 clones in the sample; around 19% occur only once, and around 0.044% lies in the top ten. Study conclusions and caveats: Any HLA-type effect on TCRB rearrangement remained unresolved here. Shorter templates may be favored by PCR, equally so in patients and controls.

Note on this clone: Antigen: not known.

Germline assignment: CDR1 LNHDA and CDR2 SQIVND (reference sequence). Trimming cost V 5 bases and J 3 bases, with 17 bases left between them. The CDR3 length is 16 residues. The origin of this receptor is a woman in her late teens or twenties in good health. J is TRBJ2-1 and V is TRBV19; possibly TRBD1 for D (5 bases). The specimen was naive CD4+ T cells from blood. The CDR3: CASSPRQLAIYNEQFF. The CDR3 DNA sequence: TGTGCCAGTAGTCCTCGACAGCTGGCTATCTACAATGAGCAGTTCTTC.